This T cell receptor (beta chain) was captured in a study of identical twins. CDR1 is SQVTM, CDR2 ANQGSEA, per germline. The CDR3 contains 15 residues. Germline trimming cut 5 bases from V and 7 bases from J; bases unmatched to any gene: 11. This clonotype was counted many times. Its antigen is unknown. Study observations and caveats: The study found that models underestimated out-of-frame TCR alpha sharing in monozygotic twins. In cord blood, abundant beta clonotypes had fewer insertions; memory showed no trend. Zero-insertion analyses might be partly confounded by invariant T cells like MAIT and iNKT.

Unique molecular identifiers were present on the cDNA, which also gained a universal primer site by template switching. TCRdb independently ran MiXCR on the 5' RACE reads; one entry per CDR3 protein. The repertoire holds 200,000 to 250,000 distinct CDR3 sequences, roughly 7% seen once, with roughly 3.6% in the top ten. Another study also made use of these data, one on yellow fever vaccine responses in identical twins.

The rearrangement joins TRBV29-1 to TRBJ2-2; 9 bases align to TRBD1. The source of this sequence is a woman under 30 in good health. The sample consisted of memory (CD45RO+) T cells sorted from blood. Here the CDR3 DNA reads TGCAGCGTTACCGGGACAGGGCCTCGGGGCGGGGAGCTGTTTTTT. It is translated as CSVTGTGPRGGELFF.